This paragraph reports one T cell receptor (beta chain). Its recognized antigen is unknown. Base qualities are not provided; no much larger clone lies one nucleotide away. Collaborating institutions collected whole blood in K2EDTA tubes following their own protocols. Collaborator samples were shipped for TCRbeta analysis as frozen whole blood, isolated PBMCs, or DNA extracted from either sample type. This entry belongs to a study of blood T cell repertoires in COVID-19 (dated by TCRdb to between 2020 and 2021). Concerning the study at large: The collaborator samples originated in the United States, Italy and Spain and spanned the acute and convalescent phases of COVID-19. The prospective study material was composed of cDNA or gDNA derived from T cells, B-cell-depleted T cells, or PBMCs. Deeply sampled blood TCRbeta repertoires from subjects exposed to, actively infected with, or recovered from COVID-19 were included in the dataset. The repertoires were released in a freely available public database intended as a resource for research on the immune response to SARS-CoV-2. The samples were drawn from the first 160 participants of the ongoing ImmuneRACE study and from about 1,200 subjects provided by 6 global collaborators. A de-identified subject ID, COVID-19 status, age in years and sex were almost always included in the sample metadata. Where available, HLA class I and class II types were taken from metadata supplied by the sample provider and were not determined by assay-based typing. The research as a whole found: The quantity of clinical and demographic metadata differed by source and by participant and was supplied without curation.

The immunoSEQ Assay, a bias-controlled multiplex PCR, was used to amplify TCRbeta CDR3 regions from genomic DNA. In the paper's pipeline: Within the assay, amplification of reference gene primers was used to estimate how many nucleated cells each sample contained. To quantify the absolute abundance of each unique TCRbeta CDR3 rearrangement, sequence reads were collapsed and filtered. For each sample, productive Simpson clonality was calculated as the square root of Simpson's diversity index over productive rearrangements. The table comes from immuneACCESS by way of TCRdb, which keeps in-frame sequences with V and J called. Part of the clones is missing from these tables; in studies checked, under half for an unresolved V gene and the rest for unknown reasons. That table supplies the V and J calls and clone size; D and trimming were determined from the DNA. The sample table lists roughly 140,000 clones, almost 90% of them with a count of one. Of the sample, approximately 2.4% is held by the ten largest clones.

CDR1 and CDR2, looked up from the germline V gene, are SGHRS and YFSETQ. Germline trimming amounts to 4 bases on V and 4 bases on J, with 14 as the count of junction bases outside the gene matches. The CDR3 starts with the cysteine, ends with the phenylalanine, and has 19 residues. Only the CDR3 portion is preserved as DNA: 57 bases, with reading frame beginning at the first base. The chain couples TRBV5-1 to TRBJ2-1; 13 nucleotides in the junction match TRBD2. The sample comprised peripheral blood. The clonotype originates from a human donor in a cohort sampled during active COVID-19. CDR3 sequence: CASSPGLAGTKGLYNEQFF. The bases read TGCGCCAGCAGCCCGGGACTAGCGGGGACTAAGGGTCTATACAATGAGCAGTTCTTC.